Presented here are 31 T cell receptor beta chains from one specimen sequenced in a study of blood T cell repertoires in COVID-19. Assay: immunoSEQ multiplex PCR; the TCRdb copy retains only in-frame clones and omits some. The data contain approximately 440,000 clones, approximately 90% of them singletons. Sequencing used peripheral blood. These receptors all stem from a woman aged 45-65 years with COVID-19, enrolled during active disease.

The CDR3 DNA is TGTGCCTGGAGGGGACAGGGGGACAACACCGGGGAGCTGTTTTTT. The encoded protein is CAWRGQGDNTGELFF. The genes are TRBV30 and TRBJ2-2; 11 nucleotides line up with TRBD1. This CDR3 has 15 amino acids. Germline CDR1 is GTSNPN and CDR2 is SVGIG (reference sequence). V gave up 3 bases and J gave up 2 bases; unmatched junction bases: 2.

About this clone itself: The same CDR3 also results from other DNA sequences found in this sample. The chain carries TRBV2 and TRBJ1-2; D is possibly TRBD1 (5 bases). This CDR3 region has 13 residues. Trimming took 4 bases from V and 0 from J, leaving 6 bases between them. Germline V gives CDR1 SNHLY, CDR2 FYNNEI. CDR3 in DNA: TGTGCCAGCAGTGCGGGGGCTAACTATGGCTACACCTTC. Its translation: CASSAGANYGYTF. The variable domain in full, with the rest retrieved from reference TRBV2 and TRBJ1-2, is EPEVTQTPSHQVTQMGQEVILRCVPISNHLYFYWYRQILGQKVEFLVSFYNNEISEKSEIFDDQFSVERPDGSNFTLKIRSTKLEDSAMYFCASSAGANYGYTFGSGTRLTVV.

The chain carries TRBV11-2 and TRBJ1-1; a possible D gene is TRBD1 (5 bases). This CDR3 has 13 amino acids. Germline loops: CDR1 SGHAT, CDR2 FQNNGV. Trimming took off 8 bases at V and 5 bases at J, with 15 bases between the two ends. The CDR3 reads CASSITQGTEAFF. CDR3 bases: TGTGCCAGCTCGATTACTCAGGGAACTGAAGCTTTCTTT.

The J gene is TRBJ1-4, the V gene TRBV2; D gene unclear. Germline V lookup: CDR1 SNHLY, CDR2 FYNNEI. This CDR3 is built from 13 residues. V lost 5 bases, J lost 7 bases, and 11 bases lay in between. The CDR3 spells CASSFLRGEKLFF. The CDR3 DNA follows: TGTGCCAGCAGTTTTCTTCGGGGTGAAAAACTGTTTTTT.

V and J are TRBV2 and TRBJ1-3; D is possibly TRBD1 (6 bases). Germline values: CDR1 SNHLY, CDR2 FYNNEI. V lost 7 bases, J lost 2 bases, and 15 bases lay in between. This CDR3 has 15 amino acids. The CDR3 sequence: CASTLVGGAGNTIYF. In DNA, the CDR3 is TGTGCCAGCACCCTCGTAGGGGGGGCTGGAAACACCATATATTTT.

This chain connects TRBV30 to TRBJ1-5; 7 bases agree with TRBD1. The germline V gene has CDR1 GTSNPN and CDR2 SVGIG (reference sequence). With 4 bases clipped from V and 4 bases from J, the junction kept 1 base outside the gene matches. The CDR3 has 12 amino acids. The DNA for the CDR3 is TGTGCCTGGAACAGGGGTAATCAGCCCCAGCATTTT. Encoded protein: CAWNRGNQPQHF.

The chain carries TRBV3-1 (or the pseudogene TRBV3-2) and TRBJ1-6; 12 nucleotides line up with TRBD1. J gave up 7 bases and V 2 bases, and 3 bases lay outside the gene matches. The CDR3 runs 16 residues. Per germline, CDR1 LGHDT and CDR2 YNNKEL (reference sequence). CDR3 DNA sequence: TGTGCCAGCAGCCAATCCGGGACAGGGGGCAATTCACCCCTCCACTTT. Amino acids: CASSQSGTGGNSPLHF.

The table lists this clone with a count of one. The chain combines TRBV30 with TRBJ2-3; TRBD1 might be the D (6 bases). Germline assignment: CDR1 GTSNPN and CDR2 SVGIG (reference sequence). The CDR3 has 13 residues. Trimming shortened V by 3 bases and J by 8 bases, and 15 bases separated the two germline ends. DNA for the CDR3: TGTGCCTGGAGCTGGCAACAAGGGGGTACGCAGTATTTT. Its translation: CAWSWQQGGTQYF.

V usage is TRBV29-1 and J usage is TRBJ1-5; D perhaps matches TRBD1 (6 bases). V was cut by 4 bases and J by 3 bases, with 16 bases left in between. Germline CDR1 reads SQVTM; CDR2 reads ANQGSEA. The CDR3 is made up of 15 amino acids. The CDR3 sequence is CSVAVTGTPNQPQHF. DNA for the CDR3: TGCAGCGTTGCAGTGACCGGGACACCCAATCAGCCCCAGCATTTT.

The table lists this clone with a count of one. This chain links TRBV2 with TRBJ2-7; the match to TRBD2 covers 7 bases. The V gene's germline CDR1 is SNHLY and CDR2 FYNNEI. The CDR3 totals 15 residues. V gave up 4 bases and J gave up 0 bases; unmatched junction bases: 6. CDR3: CASSASGVSSYEQYF. The CDR3 region has the DNA TGTGCCAGCAGTGCCAGCGGGGTCAGCTCCTACGAGCAGTACTTC. Full variable domain (rest looked up from reference TRBV2 and TRBJ2-7): EPEVTQTPSHQVTQMGQEVILRCVPISNHLYFYWYRQILGQKVEFLVSFYNNEISEKSEIFDDQFSVERPDGSNFTLKIRSTKLEDSAMYFCASSASGVSSYEQYFGPGTRLTVT.

This clone turned up a few times. The chain employs TRBV5-1 and TRBJ1-3; the D is unclear. The germline V and J ends were trimmed by 4 bases and 1 base, with 15 bases remaining between them. Germline V CDR1 and CDR2: SGHRS, YFSETQ. CDR3 length: 16 residues. In nucleotides, the CDR3 is TGCGCCAGCAGCGCGGGCGTAGCGGGATCTGGAAACACCATATATTTT. This sequence encodes CASSAGVAGSGNTIYF.

As DNA, the CDR3 is TGCGCCAGCAGCGACCCTAGCGGGGGGGCTGACGATGAGCAGTTCTTC. The encoded protein is CASSDPSGGADDEQFF. The J gene is TRBJ2-1, the V gene TRBV5-1; 12 nucleotides agree with TRBD2. The CDR3 has 16 amino acids. Unmatched junction bases numbered 10, after V lost 4 bases and J lost 8 bases. Germline V CDR1 and CDR2: SGHRS, YFSETQ.

This chain uses TRBV6-5 with TRBJ2-7, with a weak D call TRBD2 (6 bases). CDR1 MNHEY and CDR2 SVGAGI come from the germline V gene. The CDR3 is 13 residues long. The V gene lost 6 bases and the J gene lost 5 bases, with 14 bases spanning the gap. The CDR3 is CASSLGTSNEQYF. The DNA for the CDR3 is TGTGCCAGCAGCCTCGGGACTTCGAACGAGCAGTACTTC.

The chain links TRBV2 to TRBJ1-6, with 7 bases identical to TRBD1. This CDR3 is built from 14 residues. The germline gives CDR1 SNHLY, CDR2 FYNNEI. Trimming took 5 bases from V and 7 from J; bases not matched to a gene: 5. The DNA of the CDR3 is TGTGCCAGCAGTCGGGACAGCTACAATTCACCCCTCCACTTT. It codes for CASSRDSYNSPLHF.

The chain combines TRBV13 with TRBJ2-7; maybe TRBD2 (7 bases). CDR3 size: 17 residues. Germline V gene sequence: CDR1 PRHDT, CDR2 FYEKMQ (reference sequence). V was cut by 1 base and J by 2 bases, with 18 bases left in between. The CDR3 loop is CASSLDGGTSRAYEQYF. The CDR3 nucleotides read TGTGCCAGCAGCTTAGACGGGGGGACAAGCCGAGCCTACGAGCAGTACTTC.

This clone was observed a few times. This chain links TRBV30 with TRBJ2-5, with TRBD1 matching over 9 bases. CDR3 length: 13 amino acids. Unmatched junction bases numbered 8, after V lost 8 bases and J lost 4 bases. Germline assignment: CDR1 GTSNPN and CDR2 SVGIG (reference sequence). The CDR3 here is CAGDRGEGETQYF. The CDR3 DNA is TGTGCCGGCGACAGGGGGGAGGGAGAGACCCAGTACTTC.

The chain couples TRBV11-2 to TRBJ1-3, with TRBD1 matching 7 bases. There are 17 residues in the CDR3. CDR1 SGHAT and CDR2 FQNNGV come from the germline V gene. The trim removed 4 bases at V and 0 bases at J, leaving 9 bases unmatched. The CDR3 DNA reads as TGTGCCAGCAGCTCCTACAGGGGTCCTCCCTCTGGAAACACCATATATTTT. Its translation is CASSSYRGPPSGNTIYF.

V usage is TRBV19 and J usage is TRBJ1-1; D is possibly TRBD1 (6 bases). The CDR3 sequence is 14 residues long. The germline gives CDR1 LNHDA, CDR2 SQIVND (reference sequence). The V end lost 2 bases, the J end lost 3 bases, and 10 bases lay between the germline ends. The chain's CDR3 is CASSIWGQDTEAFF. CDR3 DNA: TGTGCCAGTAGTATATGGGGGCAGGACACTGAAGCTTTCTTT.

This chain joins TRBV5-1 and TRBJ2-7, with TRBD2 matching 8 bases. After removal of 4 bases from V and 3 bases from J, the junction contained 3 bases not matched to a gene. CDR1 SGHRS and CDR2 YFSETQ come from the germline V gene. The CDR3 is made up of 13 amino acids. In DNA form, the CDR3 reads TGCGCCAGCAGCCCCCGGGGGGGCTACGAGCAGTACTTC. Translating gives CASSPRGGYEQYF.

CDR3 residues: CAISESTETSGGNEQFF. The CDR3 region has the DNA TGTGCCATCAGTGAGTCGACCGAGACTAGCGGGGGAAATGAGCAGTTCTTC. The V and J genes are TRBV10-3 and TRBJ2-1, with TRBD2 identical over 12 bases. The V segment lost 0 bases and the J segment 7 bases; nucleotides outside the gene matches: 7. There are 17 residues in the CDR3. Germline CDR1 reads ENHRY; CDR2 reads SYGVKD.

The rearrangement links TRBV28 to TRBJ2-4, with 10 bases lining up with TRBD2. Germline-derived CDR1 and CDR2 are MDHEN and SYDVKM. The CDR3 consists of 15 residues. V lost 7 bases and J lost 10; bases outside the gene matches: 13. The CDR3 is CASTELRGLAEIQYF. The CDR3 nucleotides read TGTGCCAGCACCGAACTTCGCGGACTAGCGGAAATTCAGTACTTC.

The genes are TRBV3-1 (or the pseudogene TRBV3-2) and TRBJ2-3; 10 bases agree with TRBD2. This CDR3 spans 15 amino acids. Unmatched junction bases numbered 3, after V lost 3 bases and J lost 3 bases. Germline CDR1 LGHDT, CDR2 YNNKEL (reference sequence). The CDR3 coding sequence is TGTGCCAGCAGCCAGCCGACTAGCGGGACAGATACGCAGTATTTT. Residues: CASSQPTSGTDTQYF.

The rearrangement uses TRBV6-4 and TRBJ2-3, with 7 nucleotides matching TRBD2. The V and J ends lost 2 bases and 6 bases, in that order; junction bases with no gene match: 8. The CDR3 consists of 15 residues. Germline V gene data show CDR1 as MRHNA and CDR2 as SNTAGT. The CDR3 sequence: CASSDGAGEIDTQYF. In DNA form, the CDR3 reads TGTGCCAGCAGTGACGGGGCGGGGGAGATCGATACGCAGTATTTT.

This chain joins TRBV10-3 and TRBJ1-3; D gene unclear. The germline V gene has CDR1 ENHRY and CDR2 SYGVKD. Deletions cut 10 bases from V and 0 bases from J, with 10 bases between. The CDR3 runs to 13 residues. The CDR3 sequence: CATESVSGNTIYF. As DNA, the CDR3 is TGTGCCACTGAGTCCGTCTCTGGAAACACCATATATTTT.

The chain links TRBV7-9 to TRBJ2-7; D perhaps matches TRBD1 (6 bases). The germline V gene has CDR1 SEHNR and CDR2 FQNEAQ (reference sequence). Trimming left V 4 bases short and J 8 bases short, with 21 bases between. The CDR3 loop spans 15 amino acids. For the CDR3, the DNA is TGTGCCAGCAGCTCCCCTTACACAGGGTTCTCGCAGCAGTACTTC. Translating it yields CASSSPYTGFSQQYF.

The chain couples TRBV19 to TRBJ1-1, with D perhaps TRBD1 (5 bases). V lost 1 base and J 4 bases, leaving 10 bases between the germline ends. Germline V gene data show CDR1 as LNHDA and CDR2 as SQIVND (reference sequence). The CDR3 is 14 amino acids. CDR3 in amino acids: CASSIAGGGTEAFF. CDR3 nucleotide sequence: TGTGCCAGTAGTATAGCGGGGGGAGGCACTGAAGCTTTCTTT. The full variable domain, with the rest looked up from reference TRBV19 and TRBJ1-1, is DGGITQSPKYLFRKEGQNVTLSCEQNLNHDAMYWYRQDPGQGLRLIYYSQIVNDFQKGDIAEGYSVSREKKESFPLTVTSAQKNPTAFYLCASSIAGGGTEAFFGQGTRLTVV.

The chain employs TRBV5-1 and TRBJ2-5, with 7 bases lining up with TRBD2. The V segment lost 1 base and the J segment 1 base; nucleotides outside the gene matches: 4. In germline, CDR1 is SGHRS, CDR2 YFSETQ. The CDR3 totals 15 residues. CDR3 amino acids: CASSLTGGSQETQYF. CDR3 nucleotides: TGCGCCAGCAGCTTGACCGGGGGGAGCCAAGAGACCCAGTACTTC.

This chain links TRBV6-5 with TRBJ2-4; TRBD1 matches 9 bases. Germline loops: CDR1 MNHEY, CDR2 SVGAGI. The V and J ends lost 6 bases and 1 base, in that order; junction bases with no gene match: 4. CDR3 length: 15 amino acids. The CDR3 sequence is CASRPGQGAKNIQYF. The CDR3 DNA sequence: TGTGCCAGCAGGCCTGGACAGGGGGCCAAAAACATTCAGTACTTC.

The table lists this clone with a few counts. This rearrangement joins TRBV4-1 to TRBJ2-1; 8 bases are a match to TRBD1. V dropped 4 bases and J dropped 9; count of bases not matched to a gene: 8. CDR3 length equals 14 residues. Germline V gene lookup returns CDR1 MGHRA and CDR2 YSYEKL. This CDR3 is CASSPWQGAGEQFF. Here the CDR3 DNA reads TGCGCCAGCAGCCCATGGCAGGGGGCGGGTGAGCAGTTCTTC.

The chain links TRBV6-4 to TRBJ2-3, with D possibly TRBD2 on 5 matching bases. Between the trimmed V and J ends, which lost 5 bases and 6 bases, there was a span of 12 bases. The germline CDR1 and CDR2 sequences are MRHNA and SNTAGT. The CDR3 has 13 residues. Here the CDR3 DNA reads TGTGCCAGCAGTCTGGTAGCGCGGGATACGCAGTATTTT. It translates to CASSLVARDTQYF.

The chain uses TRBV12-3 or TRBV12-4 and TRBJ2-1, with TRBD2 identical over 8 bases. Losses at the gene ends were 10 bases for V and 8 bases for J; bases not matched to a gene: 10. The CDR3 sequence is 13 residues long. CDR3 bases: TGTGCCACCTCAGCGGGGGCTAGCGATGAGCAGTTCTTC. Protein: CATSAGASDEQFF.